The 30 T cell receptor beta chains listed next were all sequenced from one sample in a study of a mutant IDH1 vaccine in newly diagnosed glioma. Using immunoSEQ multiplex PCR, the repertoire was profiled, and TCRdb retains in-frame clones only, with some absent. This table has approximately 36,000 clones, 92% appearing once. Indicated time point: baseline, week 1 (first vaccination visit). Treatment of the sample: pre-vaccination baseline after standard-of-care therapy. The material was PBMCs, obtained from a glioma patient treated with radiotherapy, temozolomide or both. The receptors originated from a man younger than 35 with glioma.

J is TRBJ2-1 and V is TRBV15; 13 bases fit TRBD2. The CDR3 extends over 17 amino acids. The V and J ends lost 3 bases and 7 bases, in that order; junction bases with no gene match: 9. Germline values: CDR1 LNHNV, CDR2 YYDKDF (reference sequence). CDR3 bases: TGTGCCACCAGCAGGCGAAGTACTAGCGGGAGGGCAAATGAGCAGTTCTTC. It codes for CATSRRSTSGRANEQFF.

The V call is TRBV6-1, the J call TRBJ1-1; tentative D call: TRBD1 (5 bases). This CDR3 comprises 13 residues. Per the germline V gene, CDR1 is MNHNS and CDR2 is SASEGT. V was clipped by 7 bases and J by 1 base, with 10 bases between them. The CDR3: CASMRGTNTEAFF. The CDR3 DNA sequence: TGTGCCAGCATGCGGGGGACGAACACTGAAGCTTTCTTT.

The rearrangement joins TRBV28 to TRBJ2-7; D not resolved. Trimming took off 3 bases at V and 3 bases at J, with 12 bases between the two ends. CDR3 size: 14 residues. Germline CDR1 reads MDHEN; CDR2 reads SYDVKM. The DNA for the CDR3 is TGTGCCAGCAGTTTTGAGCGTCCAAACTACGAGCAGTACTTC. Translation gives CASSFERPNYEQYF.

The chain links TRBV29-1 to TRBJ1-1, with D tentatively TRBD1 (5 bases). Per germline, CDR1 SQVTM and CDR2 ANQGSEA. The CDR3 has 13 amino acids. The V gene lost 7 bases and the J gene lost 8 bases, with 20 bases spanning the gap. CDR3 nucleotide sequence: TGCAGCGCAGCCGGGACTTTGATAGGGGAAGCTTTCTTT. Protein sequence: CSAAGTLIGEAFF.

The CDR3 coding sequence is TGCGCCAGCAGTGAGTTGGTGGAGCGTCAGCCCCAGCATTTT. This translates into CASSELVERQPQHF. This chain links TRBV10-2 with TRBJ1-5; D gene uncertain. CDR1 and CDR2 from the germline V gene are WSHSY and SAAADI. The V and J ends lost 1 base and 6 bases respectively, with 10 bases between them. This CDR3 comprises 14 residues.

This clone was seen a single time. J is TRBJ1-5 and V is TRBV30; D ambiguous. Germline CDR1 reads GTSNPN; CDR2 reads SVGIG (reference sequence). The CDR3 is 14 amino acids. Trimming removed 0 bases at V and 3 bases at J, with 9 bases between. The CDR3 coding sequence is TGTGCCTGGAGTGTCAAGCGGGACAATCAGCCCCAGCATTTT. Its protein is CAWSVKRDNQPQHF.

Only one count was recorded for this clone. The V call is TRBV6-6, the J call TRBJ1-5; a weak D match, TRBD1 (6 bases). The CDR3 consists of 16 residues. From germline, CDR1 is MNHNY and CDR2 SVGAGI (reference sequence). Trimming shortened V by 7 bases and J by 4 bases, and 20 bases separated the two germline ends. CDR3 region: CASTSPDSFGNQPQHF. CDR3 DNA sequence: TGTGCCAGCACCTCCCCGGACAGTTTCGGAAATCAGCCCCAGCATTTT.

The chain is built from TRBV28 and TRBJ1-5; D not resolved. Looked up from germline, CDR1 is MDHEN and CDR2 is SYDVKM. The CDR3 spans 14 residues. Trimming removed 2 bases from V and 7 bases from J, with 12 bases in between. CDR3 protein: CASSLVGWRQPQHF. CDR3 DNA: TGTGCCAGCAGTTTAGTGGGTTGGCGGCAGCCCCAGCATTTT.

V and J are TRBV29-1 and TRBJ2-2; maybe TRBD2 (5 bases). V was shortened by 8 bases and J by 6 bases, with 16 bases between the two germline ends. Per germline, CDR1 SQVTM and CDR2 ANQGSEA. The CDR3 has 13 amino acids. CDR3 sequence reads: CSSSGSGAGELFF. Written as DNA, the CDR3 is TGCAGCTCGTCGGGGAGTGGAGCCGGGGAGCTGTTTTTT.

The gene calls are TRBV4-2 and TRBJ1-4, with unresolved D. V lost 0 bases and J 4 bases, leaving 3 bases between the germline ends. The germline CDR1 and CDR2 sequences are LGHNA and YNFKEQ. This CDR3 has 13 amino acids. Here the CDR3 DNA reads TGTGCCAGCAGCCAAGATCATAATGAAAAACTGTTTTTT. Protein: CASSQDHNEKLFF.

V is TRBV14 and J is TRBJ1-1, with D possibly matching TRBD1 (5 bases). Trimming removed 1 base at V and 10 bases at J, with 16 bases between. Per germline, CDR1 SGHDN and CDR2 FVKESK. The CDR3 extends over 14 amino acids. The CDR3 region has the DNA TGTGCCAGCAGCCAAGCGGGAGAGGGGCCCCGAGCTTTCTTT. It encodes CASSQAGEGPRAFF.

V and J are TRBV10-3 and TRBJ2-1; perhaps TRBD1 as D (6 bases). Germline V CDR1 and CDR2: ENHRY, SYGVKD. The V end was cut by 4 bases, the J end by 5 bases, with 27 bases between. The CDR3 is made up of 19 amino acids. CDR3 sequence (DNA): TGTGCCATCAGTGTCTATCTTGGGTCACAGGGCAAAAGGGACAATGAGCAGTTCTTC. Encoded protein: CAISVYLGSQGKRDNEQFF.

J is TRBJ1-1 and V is TRBV30; TRBD1 matches at 7 bases. This CDR3 contains 14 residues. The ends lost 2 bases at V and 5 bases at J; junction bases unmatched: 8. Germline CDR1 GTSNPN, CDR2 SVGIG (reference sequence). CDR3 nucleotides: TGTGCCTGGAGTCCAGGGGGGGGATGGACTGAAGCTTTCTTT. This translates into CAWSPGGGWTEAFF.

V gene TRBV10-3 combines with J gene TRBJ2-1; D call uncertain. Germline CDR1 ENHRY, CDR2 SYGVKD. V lost 0 bases, J lost 11 bases, and 8 bases lay in between. This CDR3 is built from 12 residues. The CDR3 DNA reads TGTGCCATCAGTGAGTCGTCCACGAAGCAGTTCTTC. It codes for CAISESSTKQFF.

This sequence joins TRBV6-5 and TRBJ2-7, with 12 bases fitting TRBD1. This CDR3 region has 15 residues. Germline CDR1 and CDR2: MNHEY and SVGAGI. V dropped 6 bases and J dropped 6; count of bases not matched to a gene: 9. In DNA, the CDR3 is TGTGCCAGCAGACTTCACGGGACAGGGGGCTTCGAGCAGTACTTC. Translated: CASRLHGTGGFEQYF.

The V and J genes are TRBV25-1 and TRBJ1-1; TRBD1 matches 9 bases. The CDR3 spans 17 residues. CDR1 and CDR2 (germline): MGHDK, SYGVNS. Trimming at V came to 2 bases and at J to 4 bases, leaving 11 bases not matched to a gene. The CDR3 nucleotides read TGTGCCAGCAGTGAAGGGGGGACAGGGAGGATTTTCACTGAAGCTTTCTTT. Translation gives CASSEGGTGRIFTEAFF.

The V gene is TRBV27, the J gene TRBJ2-3; D not resolved. In germline, CDR1 is MNHEY, CDR2 SMNVEV (reference sequence). The CDR3 runs 13 residues. Trimming removed 5 bases at V and 10 bases at J, with 16 bases between. The CDR3 here is CASSATDGHAQYF. CDR3 sequence (DNA): TGTGCCAGCAGTGCCACCGATGGGCACGCGCAGTATTTT.

V and J are TRBV12-2 and TRBJ1-5. TRBV12-2 is reported as a pseudogene. The CDR3 runs to 14 residues. The CDR3: CASRFSGSYQPQHF. CDR3 DNA sequence: TGTGCAAGTCGCTTTTCCGGGAGTTATCAGCCCCAGCATTTT.

The gene calls are TRBV10-2 and TRBJ1-2; D might be TRBD1 (5 bases). CDR1 WSHSY and CDR2 SAAADI come from the germline V gene. The V end lost 3 bases, the J end lost 6 bases, and 8 bases lay between the germline ends. There are 12 residues in the CDR3. The DNA for the CDR3 is TGCGCCAGCAGTGAACAGGCCGATGGCTACACCTTC. Amino acid sequence: CASSEQADGYTF.

The gene calls are TRBV6-1 and TRBJ2-2; TRBD1 aligns across 7 bases. The CDR3 consists of 15 residues. The J segment lost 6 bases and the V segment lost 2 bases, leaving 6 bases of the junction unmatched. Germline CDR1 MNHNS, CDR2 SASEGT. The CDR3 coding sequence is TGTGCCAGCAGTGAATTACAGGGGTTTGCCGGGGAGCTGTTTTTT. Protein product: CASSELQGFAGELFF.

This rearrangement joins TRBV7-9 to TRBJ1-1, with D hard to call. Trimming left V 1 base short and J 8 bases short, with 5 bases between. CDR1 is SEHNR, CDR2 FQNEAQ, per germline (reference sequence). CDR3 size: 11 residues. The CDR3 here is CASSLVAEAFF. Here the CDR3 DNA reads TGTGCCAGCAGCTTAGTAGCAGAAGCTTTCTTT.

The chain employs TRBV6-5 and TRBJ1-5; D unresolved. The CDR3 covers 15 residues. Trimming took 4 bases from V and 1 from J, leaving 11 bases between them. The germline CDR1 and CDR2 sequences are MNHEY and SVGAGI. The chain's CDR3 is CASSSFWGSNQPQHF. The CDR3 DNA reads as TGTGCCAGCAGTTCCTTCTGGGGAAGCAATCAGCCCCAGCATTTT.

V is TRBV15 and J is TRBJ1-1; D is unclear. CDR1 LNHNV and CDR2 YYDKDF come from the germline V gene (reference sequence). There are 13 residues in the CDR3. The germline V and J ends were trimmed by 5 bases and 1 base, with 8 bases remaining between them. CDR3 DNA: TGTGCCACCAGCGGGGAAGCGAACACTGAAGCTTTCTTT. It translates to CATSGEANTEAFF.

The chain joins TRBV30 to TRBJ1-4, with D possibly TRBD1 on 6 matching bases. CDR1 GTSNPN and CDR2 SVGIG come from the germline V gene (reference sequence). The CDR3 sequence is 14 residues long. V lost 7 bases, J lost 0 bases, and 12 bases lay in between. CDR3 region: CASAAGATNEKLFF. DNA for the CDR3: TGTGCCTCGGCCGCAGGGGCAACTAATGAAAAACTGTTTTTT.

The V gene is TRBV2, the J gene TRBJ2-7; 7 bases fit TRBD1. Trimming cost V 8 bases and J 3 bases; bases outside gene matches: 7. CDR1 is SNHLY and CDR2 is FYNNEI in the germline V gene. CDR3 length: 13 amino acids. CDR3 coding DNA: TGTGCCAGCTCGGGGCAGGGGGACTACGAGCAGTACTTC. Protein sequence: CASSGQGDYEQYF.

The rearrangement uses TRBV7-2 and TRBJ1-4; 10 nucleotides align to TRBD1. The CDR3 sequence is 15 residues long. Looked up from germline, CDR1 is SGHTA and CDR2 is FQGNSA. V lost 5 bases, J lost 6 bases, and 6 bases stayed unmatched. The CDR3 sequence: CASSIRTGGYEKLFF. DNA of the CDR3: TGTGCCAGCAGCATCCGGACAGGGGGATATGAAAAACTGTTTTTT.

The gene calls are TRBV5-1 and TRBJ1-1, with a possible D match to TRBD1 (5 bases). Trimming pared 6 bases from V and 4 bases from J, leaving 13 bases between. The germline V gene encodes CDR1 SGHRS and CDR2 YFSETQ. The CDR3 loop spans 13 amino acids. The CDR3 DNA reads TGCGCCAGCACCGACCGGGGGGGCACTGAAGCTTTCTTT. This codes for CASTDRGGTEAFF.

The chain has TRBV6-5 and TRBJ2-1; the D is unclear. Per the germline V gene, CDR1 is MNHEY and CDR2 is SVGAGI. The CDR3 is made up of 13 amino acids. Trimming took off 2 bases at V and 9 bases at J, with 11 bases between the two ends. The CDR3 nucleotides read TGTGCCAGCAGTTACATCTCGGGCGGTGAGCAGTTCTTC. Protein sequence: CASSYISGGEQFF.

The count of this clone is one. This chain joins TRBV7-9 and TRBJ1-6; D gene ambiguous. The CDR3 consists of 19 residues. Trimming cost V 1 base and J 0 bases, with 16 bases left between them. Germline CDR1 SEHNR, CDR2 FQNEAQ (reference sequence). CDR3 region: CASSLEAQRTHSYNSPLHF. CDR3 nucleotides: TGTGCCAGCAGCTTAGAGGCCCAAAGGACCCACTCCTATAATTCACCCCTCCACTTT.

The gene calls are TRBV28 and TRBJ2-1; maybe TRBD2 (5 bases). This CDR3 spans 15 amino acids. Germline CDR1 MDHEN, CDR2 SYDVKM. V was trimmed by 4 bases and J by 6 bases, leaving 16 bases between them. For the CDR3, the DNA is TGTGCCAGCAGTTCTTTTGGGGAGCCGCCCAATGAGCAGTTCTTC. As protein: CASSSFGEPPNEQFF.